This T cell receptor beta chain emerged from a study of PD-1 blockade in classical Hodgkin lymphoma. Sample time point: cycle 4 day 1 (C4D1), after more than five weeks of nivolumab. All the patients suffered relapse after autologous stem cell transplantation, and brentuximab vedotin exposure differed. Libraries were prepared by immunoSEQ multiplex PCR; TCRdb keeps only in-frame clonotypes and omits some of them. The sample holds around 50,000 clones, about 80% seen once. This receptor was taken from a human donor with classical Hodgkin lymphoma. The specimen comprised peripheral blood mononuclear cells (PBMCs), sampled before the fourth cycle of nivolumab.

CDR3 sequence (DNA): TGTGCCAGCAGCTTAAAAGGTGACAGGGCCTACGAGCAGTACTTC. It translates to CASSLKGDRAYEQYF. The rearrangement links TRBV7-9 to TRBJ2-7, with 7 bases matching TRBD1. V shed 2 bases and J 2 bases; nucleotides not matched to a gene: 6. CDR1 and CDR2 (germline): SEHNR, FQNEAQ (reference sequence). The CDR3 sequence is 15 residues long.